This is a list of T cell receptor beta chains from one sample in a study of blood T cell repertoires in COVID-19. Repertoires were generated with immunoSEQ multiplex PCR, while TCRdb's copy carries only in-frame clones and drops some. Among about 80,000 clones, around 79% were seen once, and the ten largest hold 9.5% to 15%. Sequencing used peripheral blood. The origin of the receptors is a man at least 80 years old with acute or convalescent COVID-19. Both conserved end residues are part of each CDR3. D genes are given only for firm matches. Clone size is stated in some rows and not others, as once, few, many or a class when expanded.

J gene	D gene	clone size	V gene	CDR3 protein	CDR3 DNA
TRBJ1-2	TRBD1	few	TRBV7-9	CASSLTRTGANYGYTF	TGTGCCAGCAGCTTAACCCGGACAGGGGCTAACTATGGCTACACCTTC
TRBJ1-1	-	once	TRBV5-1	CASRLRTANGEAFF	TGCGCCAGCAGACTAAGGACAGCTAACGGTGAAGCTTTCTTT
TRBJ2-7	-	-	TRBV6-4	CASSVQGGQGEQYF	TGTGCCAGCAGTGTACAGGGTGGCCAGGGCGAGCAGTACTTC
TRBJ1-5	-	once	TRBV2	CASSESGRPQHF	TGTGCCAGCAGTGAGAGCGGTCGACCCCAGCATTTT
TRBJ1-2	-	-	TRBV19	CASMEGRAYGYTF	TGTGCCAGTATGGAGGGAAGGGCCTATGGCTACACCTTC
TRBJ2-7	TRBD2	once	TRBV7-2	CASSLILGTRADEQYF	TGTGCCAGCAGCTTAATCCTCGGGACTAGGGCGGACGAGCAGTACTTC
TRBJ1-2	TRBD1	-	TRBV5-4	CASSLNTRGRGYGYTF	TGTGCCAGCAGCTTAAACACGAGGGGGCGCGGCTATGGCTACACCTTC
TRBJ1-5	TRBD1	-	TRBV2	CASRGRQGSGGNQPQHF	TGTGCCAGCAGGGGTCGACAGGGGAGCGGGGGGAATCAGCCCCAGCATTTT
TRBJ1-1	-	few	TRBV2	CASSDQGYTEAFF	TGTGCCAGCAGTGACCAGGGATACACTGAAGCTTTCTTT
TRBJ1-2	-	-	TRBV15	CATSRVVQPSGTF	TGTGCCACCAGCAGAGTTGTACAGCCTTCAGGCACCTTC
TRBJ1-3	TRBD1	-	TRBV6-5	CASSYSGQGVGNTIYF	TGTGCCAGCAGTTACTCCGGACAGGGAGTAGGAAACACCATATATTTT
TRBJ2-7	-	-	TRBV5-5	CASSLQGSLPYEQYF	TGTGCCAGCAGCTTGCAGGGCAGCTTGCCCTACGAGCAGTACTTC
TRBJ2-5	-	-	TRBV11-2	CASTLDMGETQYF	TGTGCCAGCACCTTGGACATGGGAGAGACCCAGTACTTC
TRBJ2-2	TRBD1	few	TRBV5-1	CASSLTQGATGELFF	TGCGCCAGCAGCTTAACACAGGGGGCGACCGGGGAGCTGTTTTTT
TRBJ2-2	TRBD2	-	TRBV19	CASRLAGAGELFF	TGTGCCAGTAGATTAGCGGGGGCCGGGGAGCTGTTTTTT
TRBJ1-4	-	-	TRBV30	CAWSPGFRGIEKLFF	TGTGCCTGGAGTCCAGGTTTTCGGGGAATTGAAAAACTGTTTTTT
TRBJ2-2	TRBD1	-	TRBV19	CASSSRRDSTGELFF	TGTGCCAGTAGTTCACGACGGGACAGCACCGGGGAGCTGTTTTTT
TRBJ2-2	TRBD1	-	TRBV5-1	CASSRAGTGGTGELFF	TGCGCCAGCAGCAGGGCCGGGACAGGGGGCACCGGGGAGCTGTTTTTT
TRBJ1-1	-	-	TRBV6-5	CASTQGPNTEAFF	TGTGCCAGCACACAGGGTCCAAACACTGAAGCTTTCTTT
TRBJ2-5	TRBD1	-	TRBV6-1	CASSELGTEETQYF	TGTGCCAGCAGTGAACTAGGGACAGAAGAGACCCAGTACTTC
TRBJ2-6	TRBD1	-	TRBV19	CASLRLGEQGSLSGANVLTF	TGTGCCAGTCTTCGACTTGGTGAACAGGGGTCCCTCTCTGGGGCCAACGTCCTGACTTTC
TRBJ1-5	-	few	TRBV7-2	CASSLVTDSNQPQHF	TGTGCCAGCAGCTTAGTGACAGATAGCAATCAGCCCCAGCATTTT
TRBJ1-5	TRBD1	-	TRBV28	CASRKGQGYQPQHF	TGTGCCAGCAGGAAGGGACAGGGTTATCAGCCCCAGCATTTT
TRBJ2-3	-	-	TRBV5-4	CASSLDGSSTDTQYF	TGTGCCAGCAGCTTGGATGGCTCTAGCACAGATACGCAGTATTTT
TRBJ1-2	-	-	TRBV9	CASSVAGSGVGRDGYTF	TGTGCCAGCAGCGTAGCGGGAAGTGGGGTCGGAAGGGATGGCTACACCTTC
TRBJ2-3	TRBD2	-	TRBV7-3	CASSQGDYGTDTQYF	TGTGCCAGCAGCCAAGGGGACTATGGCACAGATACGCAGTATTTT
TRBJ1-2	TRBD1	few	TRBV4-1	CASSQDSDRAISYGYTF	TGCGCCAGCAGCCAAGACAGTGACAGGGCAATATCCTATGGCTACACCTTC
TRBJ1-2	-	-	TRBV2	CASSAGVGYTF	TGTGCCAGCAGTGCAGGGGTTGGCTACACCTTC
TRBJ2-1	TRBD2	-	TRBV10-3	CAISELGGGYNEQFF	TGTGCCATCAGTGAGTTGGGGGGGGGTTACAATGAGCAGTTCTTC
TRBJ2-3	TRBD1	-	TRBV19	CASRNNRGFTDTQYF	TGTGCCAGTAGGAATAACAGGGGGTTCACAGATACGCAGTATTTT
TRBJ1-5	TRBD1	few	TRBV19	CASRDRGGNQPQHF	TGTGCCAGTAGGGACAGGGGCGGCAATCAGCCCCAGCATTTT
TRBJ2-2	TRBD2	-	TRBV2	CASRGTSGASTGELFF	TGTGCCAGCAGGGGGACTAGCGGGGCCTCCACCGGGGAGCTGTTTTTT
TRBJ1-5	-	-	TRBV6-1	CASSGQSNQPQHF	TGTGCCAGCAGTGGACAGTCCAATCAGCCCCAGCATTTT
TRBJ1-2	TRBD1	-	TRBV15	CATSQDRGAYGYTF	TGTGCCACCAGCCAGGACAGGGGGGCCTATGGCTACACCTTC
TRBJ2-7	TRBD2	-	TRBV11-2	CASSLTTSGDASYEQYF	TGTGCCAGCAGCTTAACAACTAGCGGGGACGCTTCCTACGAGCAGTACTTC
TRBJ2-3	TRBD2	-	TRBV6-6	CASSPPIGSGGQYF	TGTGCCAGCAGCCCCCCCATAGGGTCGGGGGGACAGTATTTT
TRBJ1-2	-	-	TRBV5-4	CASSSPRVLYGYTF	TGTGCCAGCAGCTCCCCACGGGTTCTTTATGGCTACACCTTC
TRBJ1-4	-	-	TRBV5-4	CASSLAGGYEKLFF	TGTGCCAGCAGCTTGGCGGGGGGGTATGAAAAACTGTTTTTT
TRBJ1-3	TRBD1	-	TRBV2	CASRKGQNSGNTIYF	TGTGCCAGCAGGAAGGGACAGAACTCTGGAAACACCATATATTTT
TRBJ1-2	TRBD1	-	TRBV7-9	CASSPETGIGGYTF	TGTGCCAGCAGCCCCGAGACAGGGATTGGTGGCTACACCTTC
TRBJ2-5	TRBD1	-	TRBV7-8	CASSSLTGGFETQYF	TGTGCCAGCAGCTCGTTGACAGGGGGCTTTGAGACCCAGTACTTC
TRBJ1-5	-	-	TRBV9	CASSVGQGLQPQHF	TGTGCCAGCAGCGTAGGCCAGGGTCTTCAGCCCCAGCATTTT
TRBJ2-7	TRBD1	once	TRBV6-5	CASRKGQGFYEQYF	TGTGCCAGCAGAAAAGGACAGGGATTCTACGAGCAGTACTTC
TRBJ1-2	-	-	TRBV2	CASSAPPRGFSGYTF	TGTGCCAGCTCTGCCCCCCCGCGGGGATTTAGTGGCTACACCTTC
TRBJ2-5	-	-	TRBV7-2	CASSPGQSQAQYF	TGTGCCAGCAGCCCCGGACAGTCTCAGGCCCAGTACTTC
TRBJ1-6	TRBD1	-	TRBV30	CASQGPTNSPLHF	TGTGCCTCACAGGGGCCTACTAATTCACCCCTCCACTTT
TRBJ1-1	-	-	TRBV2	CATSQVMNTEAFF	TGTGCCACTTCGCAGGTCATGAACACTGAAGCTTTCTTT
TRBJ2-7	TRBD1	-	TRBV7-3	CASSGGQGSHEQYF	TGTGCCAGCAGCGGGGGACAGGGGTCCCACGAGCAGTACTTC
TRBJ2-1	TRBD2	-	TRBV3-1/TRBV3-2	CASSHGGAGSPSNEQFF	TGTGCCAGCAGCCACGGGGGGGCGGGCTCTCCAAGCAATGAGCAGTTCTTC
TRBJ2-4	-	-	TRBV7-9	CASSFAGQELAKNIQYF	TGTGCCAGCAGCTTCGCGGGGCAAGAACTAGCCAAAAACATTCAGTACTTC
TRBJ2-3	-	-	TRBV7-9	CASSEISTDTQYF	TGTGCCAGCAGCGAGATTAGCACAGATACGCAGTATTTT
TRBJ2-3	-	-	TRBV5-1	CASSLNLAVNTQYF	TGCGCCAGCAGCTTGAACCTGGCCGTGAATACGCAGTATTTT
TRBJ2-1	TRBD1	few	TRBV19	CASRRDRGGGEQFF	TGTGCCAGTAGGCGGGACAGGGGAGGCGGTGAGCAGTTCTTC
TRBJ1-6	TRBD1	-	TRBV18	CASSQGAVDNSPLHF	TGTGCCAGCTCACAGGGGGCTGTAGATAATTCACCCCTCCACTTT
TRBJ1-2	TRBD1	-	TRBV19	CASSAGQTNYGYTF	TGTGCCAGTAGTGCGGGACAGACAAACTATGGCTACACCTTC
TRBJ2-5	TRBD2	-	TRBV3-1/TRBV3-2	CASSQRGGEETQYF	TGTGCCAGCAGCCAACGGGGGGGGGAAGAGACCCAGTACTTC
TRBJ2-5	TRBD1	-	TRBV3-1/TRBV3-2	CASSQRQGEETQYF	TGTGCCAGCAGCCAACGACAGGGGGAAGAGACCCAGTACTTC